Below, 8 T cell receptor beta chains from the same sample are listed, as sequenced in a study of early stage breast cancer tumors. TCRdb's copy holds only in-frame clones and misses some; the assay was immunoSEQ multiplex PCR. This sample has around 6,700 clones; 50% to 75% occur once, and the top ten carry approximately 13%. Sequencing used normal breast tissue next to the tumor. All receptors derive from a person between 50 and 60 years old with breast cancer.

The genes are TRBV7-2 and TRBJ2-1; TRBD2 aligns across 14 bases. The CDR3 totals 16 residues. The germline CDR1 and CDR2 sequences are SGHTA and FQGNSA. V lost 5 bases, J lost 7 bases, and 7 bases stayed unmatched. In nucleotides, the CDR3 is TGTGCCAGCAGCCAACCGGGACTAGCGGGAGTTAATGAGCAGTTCTTC. It codes for CASSQPGLAGVNEQFF.

The chain is built from TRBV27 and TRBJ1-2, with D possibly TRBD1 on 6 matching bases. Germline V CDR1 and CDR2: MNHEY, SMNVEV (reference sequence). The ends were cut back, 4 bases at V and 7 bases at J, with 16 bases in the middle. The CDR3 covers 14 residues. CDR3 in DNA: TGTGCCAGCAGTTCCATCATGCCGGGGGCTGGCTACACCTTC. Its protein product is CASSSIMPGAGYTF.

The chain is built from TRBV13 and TRBJ1-1; TRBD1 agrees at 7 bases. This CDR3 has 14 residues. V lost 5 bases, J lost 4 bases, and 7 bases stayed unmatched. Germline V gene sequence: CDR1 PRHDT, CDR2 FYEKMQ (reference sequence). CDR3 in amino acids: CASSEQGRTTEAFF. Here the CDR3 DNA reads TGTGCCAGCAGCGAACAGGGGAGGACCACTGAAGCTTTCTTT.

The J gene is TRBJ2-7, the V gene TRBV18, with D perhaps matching TRBD1 (5 bases). V lost 5 bases and J lost 3, with 8 bases in between. The CDR3 is made up of 12 amino acids. The germline CDR1 and CDR2 sequences are KGHSH and LQKENI. CDR3 loop: CASSSDSYEQYF. As DNA, the CDR3 is TGTGCCAGCTCATCCGACAGCTACGAGCAGTACTTC. The complete variable domain, with remaining parts taken from reference TRBV18 and TRBJ2-7, reads NAGVMQNPRHLVRRRGQEARLRCSPMKGHSHVYWYRQLPEEGLKFMVYLQKENIIDESGMPKERFSAEFPKEGPSILRIQQVVRGDSAAYFCASSSDSYEQYFGPGTRLTVT.

The CDR3 region is CATSPRGLAGRNYGYTF. DNA for the CDR3: TGTGCCACCAGCCCCCGCGGTTTGGCAGGGCGGAACTATGGCTACACCTTC. The chain links TRBV15 to TRBJ1-2, with D possibly matching TRBD1 (5 bases). Germline CDR1 LNHNV, CDR2 YYDKDF (reference sequence). The CDR3 runs to 17 residues. V lost 5 bases and J 2 bases, leaving 21 bases between the germline ends.

The chain carries TRBV10-3 and TRBJ1-1, with D possibly matching TRBD1 (5 bases). Trimming cost V 4 bases and J 0 bases, with 9 bases left between them. The CDR3 length is 14 residues. Looked up from germline, CDR1 is ENHRY and CDR2 is SYGVKD. The CDR3 DNA sequence: TGTGCCATCAGTGCTCAGGGAATGAACACTGAAGCTTTCTTT. As protein: CAISAQGMNTEAFF.

CDR3 coding DNA: TGTGCCAGCAGGCCGGGACTAGCGGGTCCTTACAATGAGCAGTTCTTC. The encoded protein is CASRPGLAGPYNEQFF. The chain employs TRBV27 and TRBJ2-1, with TRBD2 identical over 12 bases. CDR1 is MNHEY, CDR2 SMNVEV, per germline (reference sequence). The CDR3 is made up of 16 amino acids. V shed 6 bases, J shed 4 bases, and the junction held 7 bases outside the gene matches.

Judged by abundance, this clone is medium-sized (0.01 to 0.1%). The chain recombines TRBV9 with TRBJ2-3; 9 bases agree with TRBD1. Germline V gives CDR1 SGDLS, CDR2 YYNGEE. The CDR3 extends over 15 amino acids. With 0 bases clipped from V and 6 bases from J, the junction kept 5 bases outside the gene matches. The CDR3, as DNA: TGTGCCAGCAGCGTAGGGACAGGGGCTTGGGATACGCAGTATTTT. This sequence encodes CASSVGTGAWDTQYF.